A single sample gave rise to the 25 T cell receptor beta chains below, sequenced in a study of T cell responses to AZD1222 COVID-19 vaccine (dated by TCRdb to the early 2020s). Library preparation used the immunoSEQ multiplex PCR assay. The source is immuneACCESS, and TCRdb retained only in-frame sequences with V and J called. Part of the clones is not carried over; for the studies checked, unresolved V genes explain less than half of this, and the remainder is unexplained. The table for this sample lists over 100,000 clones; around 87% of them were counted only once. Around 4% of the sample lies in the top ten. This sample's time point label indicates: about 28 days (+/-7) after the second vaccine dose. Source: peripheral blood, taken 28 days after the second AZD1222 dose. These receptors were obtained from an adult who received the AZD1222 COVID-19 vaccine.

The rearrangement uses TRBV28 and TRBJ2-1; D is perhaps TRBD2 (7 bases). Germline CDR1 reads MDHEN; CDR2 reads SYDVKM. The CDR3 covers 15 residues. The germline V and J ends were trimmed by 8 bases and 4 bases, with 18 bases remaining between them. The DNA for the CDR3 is TGTGCCAGCCATCAGGGGACTAAGACTTACAATGAGCAGTTCTTC. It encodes CASHQGTKTYNEQFF.

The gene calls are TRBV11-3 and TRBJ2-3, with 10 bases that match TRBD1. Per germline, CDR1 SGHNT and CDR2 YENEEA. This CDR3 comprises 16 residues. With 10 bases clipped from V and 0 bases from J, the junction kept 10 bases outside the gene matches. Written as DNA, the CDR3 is TGTGCCAACTCCGGGACAGGGGATGATAGCACAGATACGCAGTATTTT. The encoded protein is CANSGTGDDSTDTQYF.

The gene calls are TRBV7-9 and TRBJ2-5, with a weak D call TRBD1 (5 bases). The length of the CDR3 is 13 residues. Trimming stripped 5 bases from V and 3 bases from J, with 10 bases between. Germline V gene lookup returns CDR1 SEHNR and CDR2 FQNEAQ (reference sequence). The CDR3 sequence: CASSEDNEETQYF. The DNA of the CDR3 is TGTGCCAGCAGCGAGGACAACGAAGAGACCCAGTACTTC.

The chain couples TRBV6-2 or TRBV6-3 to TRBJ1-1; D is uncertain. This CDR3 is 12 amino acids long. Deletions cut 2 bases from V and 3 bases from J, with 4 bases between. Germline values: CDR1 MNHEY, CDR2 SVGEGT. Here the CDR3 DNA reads TGTGCCAGCAGTTACCAATACACTGAAGCTTTCTTT. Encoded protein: CASSYQYTEAFF.

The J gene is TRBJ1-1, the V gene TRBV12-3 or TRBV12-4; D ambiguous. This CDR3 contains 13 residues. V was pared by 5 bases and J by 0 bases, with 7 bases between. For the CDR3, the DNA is TGTGCCAGCAGTACAGCGATGAACACTGAAGCTTTCTTT. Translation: CASSTAMNTEAFF.

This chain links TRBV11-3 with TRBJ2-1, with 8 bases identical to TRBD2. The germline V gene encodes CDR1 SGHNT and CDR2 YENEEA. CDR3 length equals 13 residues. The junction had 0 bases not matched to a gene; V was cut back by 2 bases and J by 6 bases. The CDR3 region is CASSLSGSNEQFF. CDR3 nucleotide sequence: TGTGCCAGCAGCTTAAGCGGGAGCAATGAGCAGTTCTTC.

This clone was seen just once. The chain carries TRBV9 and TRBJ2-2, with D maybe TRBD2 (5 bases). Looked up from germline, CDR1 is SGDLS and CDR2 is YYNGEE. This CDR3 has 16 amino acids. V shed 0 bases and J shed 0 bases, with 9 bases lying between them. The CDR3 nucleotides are TGTGCCAGCAGCGTAGCCGGGAATCCGAACACCGGGGAGCTGTTTTTT. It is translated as CASSVAGNPNTGELFF.

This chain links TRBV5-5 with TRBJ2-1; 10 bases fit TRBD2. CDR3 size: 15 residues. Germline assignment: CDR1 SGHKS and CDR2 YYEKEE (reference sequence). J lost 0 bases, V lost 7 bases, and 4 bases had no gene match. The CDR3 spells CASCSGGFSYNEQFF. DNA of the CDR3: TGTGCCAGCTGTAGCGGGGGGTTCTCCTACAATGAGCAGTTCTTC.

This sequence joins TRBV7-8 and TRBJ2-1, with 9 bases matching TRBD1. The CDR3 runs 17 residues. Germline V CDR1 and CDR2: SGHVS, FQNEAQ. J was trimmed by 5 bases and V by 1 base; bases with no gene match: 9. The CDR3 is CASSLDAGTGTNNEQFF. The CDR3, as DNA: TGTGCCAGCAGCTTAGATGCCGGGACAGGGACCAACAATGAGCAGTTCTTC.

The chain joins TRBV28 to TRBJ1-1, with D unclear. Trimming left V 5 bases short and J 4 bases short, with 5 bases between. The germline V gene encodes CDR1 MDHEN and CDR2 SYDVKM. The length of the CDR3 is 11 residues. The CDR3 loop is CASSVSTEAFF. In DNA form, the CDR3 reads TGTGCCAGCAGTGTAAGCACTGAAGCTTTCTTT.

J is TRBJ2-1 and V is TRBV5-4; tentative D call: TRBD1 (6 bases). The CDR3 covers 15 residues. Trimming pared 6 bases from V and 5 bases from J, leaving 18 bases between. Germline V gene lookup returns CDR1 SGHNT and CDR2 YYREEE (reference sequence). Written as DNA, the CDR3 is TGTGCCAGCAATTTGCCCGGGCCAGGGGACAATGAGCAGTTCTTC. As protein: CASNLPGPGDNEQFF. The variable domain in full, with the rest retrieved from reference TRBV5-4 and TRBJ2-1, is ETGVTQSPTHLIKTRGQQVTLRCSSQSGHNTVSWYQQALGQGPQFIFQYYREEENGRGNFPPRFSGLQFPNYSSELNVNALELDDSALYLCASNLPGPGDNEQFFGPGTRLTVL.

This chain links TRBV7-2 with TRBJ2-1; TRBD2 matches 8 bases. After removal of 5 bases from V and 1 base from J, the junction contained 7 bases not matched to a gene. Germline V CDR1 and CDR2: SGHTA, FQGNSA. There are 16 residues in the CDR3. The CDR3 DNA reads TGTGCCAGCAGCCCCTGGGCGGGAGGATCCTACAATGAGCAGTTCTTC. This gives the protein CASSPWAGGSYNEQFF. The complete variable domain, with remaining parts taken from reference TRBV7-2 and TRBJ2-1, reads GAGVSQSPSNKVTEKGKDVELRCDPISGHTALYWYRQSLGQGLEFLIYFQGNSAPDKSGLPSDRFSAERTGGSVSTLTIQRTQQEDSAVYLCASSPWAGGSYNEQFFGPGTRLTVL.

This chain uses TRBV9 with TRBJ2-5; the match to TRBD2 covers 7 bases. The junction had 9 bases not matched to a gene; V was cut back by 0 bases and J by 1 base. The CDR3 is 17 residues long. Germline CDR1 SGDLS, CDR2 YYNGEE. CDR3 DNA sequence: TGTGCCAGCAGCGTAGGGGGGGGTACACCGACCCAAGAGACCCAGTACTTC. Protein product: CASSVGGGTPTQETQYF.

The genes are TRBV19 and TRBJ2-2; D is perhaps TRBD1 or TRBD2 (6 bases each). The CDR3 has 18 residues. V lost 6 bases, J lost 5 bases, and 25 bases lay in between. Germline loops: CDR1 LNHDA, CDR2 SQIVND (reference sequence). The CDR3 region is CASRGGAGEIGGTGELFF. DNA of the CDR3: TGTGCCAGTAGGGGGGGTGCAGGGGAGATAGGAGGAACCGGGGAGCTGTTTTTT.

CDR3 loop: CASSYPHDRRGNQPQHF. The DNA for the CDR3 is TGTGCCAGCAGTTACCCCCACGACAGAAGGGGCAATCAGCCCCAGCATTTT. The V call is TRBV6-2 or TRBV6-3, the J call TRBJ1-5, with D possibly being TRBD1 (5 bases). CDR3 size: 17 residues. CDR1 and CDR2 from the germline V gene are MNHEY and SVGEGT. Trimming removed 2 bases from V and 2 bases from J, with 16 bases in between.

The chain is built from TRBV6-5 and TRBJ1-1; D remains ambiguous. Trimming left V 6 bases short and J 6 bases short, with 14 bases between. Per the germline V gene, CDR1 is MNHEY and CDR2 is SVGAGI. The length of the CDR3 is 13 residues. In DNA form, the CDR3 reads TGTGCCAGCAGGTTCACGGCTGGATCTGAAGCTTTCTTT. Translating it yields CASRFTAGSEAFF.

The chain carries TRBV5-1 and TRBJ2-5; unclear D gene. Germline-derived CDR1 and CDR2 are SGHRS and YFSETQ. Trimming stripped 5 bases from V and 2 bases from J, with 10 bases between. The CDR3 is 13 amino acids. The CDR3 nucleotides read TGCGCCAGCAGGATAGCCACTCAAGAGACCCAGTACTTC. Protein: CASRIATQETQYF.

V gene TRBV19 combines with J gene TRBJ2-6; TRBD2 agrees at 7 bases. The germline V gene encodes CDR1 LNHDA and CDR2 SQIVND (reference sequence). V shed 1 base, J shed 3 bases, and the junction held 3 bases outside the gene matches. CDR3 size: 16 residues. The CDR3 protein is CASSIVGGFGANVLTF. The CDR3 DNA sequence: TGTGCCAGTAGTATAGTGGGAGGGTTTGGGGCCAACGTCCTGACTTTC.

The CDR3 bases are TGTGCCAGCAGCCACGAGGGGACCGCAAACTATGGCTACACCTTC. This encodes CASSHEGTANYGYTF. The J gene is TRBJ1-2, the V gene TRBV3-1 (or the pseudogene TRBV3-2); D may be TRBD1 (5 bases). Between the trimmed V and J ends, which lost 3 bases and 2 bases, there was a span of 13 bases. Per the germline V gene, CDR1 is LGHDT and CDR2 is YNNKEL (reference sequence). The CDR3 spans 15 residues.

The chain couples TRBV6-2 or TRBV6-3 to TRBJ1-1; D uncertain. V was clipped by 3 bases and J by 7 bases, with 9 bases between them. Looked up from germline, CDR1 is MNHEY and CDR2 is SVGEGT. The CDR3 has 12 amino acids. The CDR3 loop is CASSYPSLEAFF. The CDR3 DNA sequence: TGTGCCAGCAGTTATCCCAGCCTTGAAGCTTTCTTT.

This CDR3 is CASSQGLVSYEQYF. The CDR3 coding sequence is TGCGCCAGCAGCCAAGGACTAGTCTCCTACGAGCAGTACTTC. V usage is TRBV4-3 and J usage is TRBJ2-7; D is possibly TRBD2 (6 bases). CDR1 LGHNA and CDR2 YSLEER come from the germline V gene. The CDR3 has 14 amino acids. Between the trimmed V and J ends, which lost 1 base and 0 bases, there was a span of 7 bases.

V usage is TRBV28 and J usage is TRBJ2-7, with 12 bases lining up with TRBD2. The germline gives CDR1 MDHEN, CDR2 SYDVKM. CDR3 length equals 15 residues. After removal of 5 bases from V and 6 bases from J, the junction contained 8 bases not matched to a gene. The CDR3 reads CASSVRLAGVREQYF. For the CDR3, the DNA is TGTGCCAGCAGTGTTCGACTAGCGGGAGTTCGCGAGCAGTACTTC.

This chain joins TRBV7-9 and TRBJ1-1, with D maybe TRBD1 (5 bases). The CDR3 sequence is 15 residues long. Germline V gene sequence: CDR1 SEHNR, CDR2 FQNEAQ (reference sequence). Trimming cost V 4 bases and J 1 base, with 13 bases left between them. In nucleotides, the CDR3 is TGTGCCAGCAGCTCCCCGGGAGGGGAGAACACTGAAGCTTTCTTT. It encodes CASSSPGGENTEAFF.

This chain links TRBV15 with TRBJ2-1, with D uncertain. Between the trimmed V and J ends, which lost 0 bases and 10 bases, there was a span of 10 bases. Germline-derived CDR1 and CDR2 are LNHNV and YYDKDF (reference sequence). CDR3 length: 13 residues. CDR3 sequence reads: CATSRDTGPEQFF. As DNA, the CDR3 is TGTGCCACCAGCAGAGATACCGGACCCGAGCAGTTCTTC.

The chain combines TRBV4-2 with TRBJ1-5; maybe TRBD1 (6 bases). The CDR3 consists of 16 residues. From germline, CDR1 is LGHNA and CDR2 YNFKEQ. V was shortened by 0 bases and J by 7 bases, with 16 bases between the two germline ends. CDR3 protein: CASSQDRGLGRQPQHF. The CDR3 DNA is TGTGCCAGCAGCCAAGATCGGGGGCTGGGAAGACAGCCCCAGCATTTT.